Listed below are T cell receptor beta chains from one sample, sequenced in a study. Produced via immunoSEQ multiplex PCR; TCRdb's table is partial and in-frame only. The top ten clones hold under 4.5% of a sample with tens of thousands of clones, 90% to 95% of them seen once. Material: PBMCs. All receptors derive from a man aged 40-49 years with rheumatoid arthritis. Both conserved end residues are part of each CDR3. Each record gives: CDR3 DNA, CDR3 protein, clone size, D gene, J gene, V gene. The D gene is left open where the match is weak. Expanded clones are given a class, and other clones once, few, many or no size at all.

TGCGCCAGCAGCTTGCGAGAAAACGCACGGTATAATTCACCCCTCCACTTT,CASSLRENARYNSPLHF,.,.,TRBJ1-6,TRBV5-1
TGTGCCAGCAGCCCCGGAGTTATTCACACCGGGGAGCTGTTTTTT,CASSPGVIHTGELFF,.,.,TRBJ2-2,TRBV7-3
TGTGCCAGCAGTCCTATTCGAAAGGGCGTCTATGGCTACACCTTC,CASSPIRKGVYGYTF,.,.,TRBJ1-2,TRBV6-5
TGTGCCAGCAGCTTAGGTTCAGGGACCGACGGGGAGCTGTTTTTT,CASSLGSGTDGELFF,.,.,TRBJ2-2,TRBV7-9
TGTGCCAGCAGTGGTGGACAGGTAGACTCCTACGAGCAGTACTTC,CASSGGQVDSYEQYF,once,TRBD1,TRBJ2-7,TRBV25-1
TGTGCCAGCAGCGTAGGCGAAGGGTCCTCCTATGGCTACACCTTC,CASSVGEGSSYGYTF,.,.,TRBJ1-2,TRBV9
TGTGCCAGCAGCCCGGACAGGGTGGGTAATTCACCCCTCCACTTT,CASSPDRVGNSPLHF,.,TRBD1,TRBJ1-6,TRBV3-1/TRBV3-2
TGTGCCAGCTCACCCATGAAGACAGAGACCTATGGCTACACCTTC,CASSPMKTETYGYTF,.,.,TRBJ1-2,TRBV18
TGTGCCAGCAGCTACAGGGCCGGGGAGCTGTTTTTT,CASSYRAGELFF,.,.,TRBJ2-2,TRBV3-1/TRBV3-2
TGCAGTGCGGGGGCTAACACTGAAGCTTTCTTT,CSAGANTEAFF,.,.,TRBJ1-1,TRBV20-1
TGTGCCTGGAAACAGACAAATTCTGGAAACACCATATATTTT,CAWKQTNSGNTIYF,.,.,TRBJ1-3,TRBV30
TGTGCCACCCGCCCTCCAGCGGGAGGGTCAGATACGCAGTATTTT,CATRPPAGGSDTQYF,.,TRBD2,TRBJ2-3,TRBV15
TGTGCCAGCAGTTGGAGAGAGGGAGGGACTGAAGCTTTCTTT,CASSWREGGTEAFF,.,.,TRBJ1-1,TRBV7-8
TGTGCCACCAGTGATTTAGCCTGGGGTGGGAGCACCGGGGAGCTGTTTTTT,CATSDLAWGGSTGELFF,.,.,TRBJ2-2,TRBV24-1